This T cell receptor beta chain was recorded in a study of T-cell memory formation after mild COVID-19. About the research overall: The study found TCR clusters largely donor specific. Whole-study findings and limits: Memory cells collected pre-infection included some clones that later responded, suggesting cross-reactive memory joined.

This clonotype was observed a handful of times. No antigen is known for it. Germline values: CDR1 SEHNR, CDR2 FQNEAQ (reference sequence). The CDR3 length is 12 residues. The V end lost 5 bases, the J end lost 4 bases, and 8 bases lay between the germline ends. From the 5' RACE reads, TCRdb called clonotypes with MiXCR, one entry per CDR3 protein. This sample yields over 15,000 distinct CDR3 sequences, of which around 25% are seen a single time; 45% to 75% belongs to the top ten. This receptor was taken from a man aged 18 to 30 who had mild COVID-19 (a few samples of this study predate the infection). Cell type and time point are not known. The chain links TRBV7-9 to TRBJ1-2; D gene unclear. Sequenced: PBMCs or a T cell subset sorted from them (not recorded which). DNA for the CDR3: TGTGCCAGCAGCGGGGAGGGCTATGGCTACACCTTC. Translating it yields CASSGEGYGYTF.